A single sample gave rise to the 3 T cell receptor beta chains below, sequenced in a study of blood T cell repertoires in COVID-19. Produced via immunoSEQ multiplex PCR; TCRdb's table is partial and in-frame only. The table includes some 90,000 clones, 90% detected once. Material for sequencing was peripheral blood. The source is a woman of 80 years or more with active or convalescent COVID-19.

The chain joins TRBV28 to TRBJ2-4; tentatively, D is TRBD1 (6 bases). The germline gives CDR1 MDHEN, CDR2 SYDVKM. V was clipped by 5 bases and J by 9 bases, with 20 bases between them. CDR3 length: 15 amino acids. CDR3 loop: CASSETQGVGSIQYF. CDR3 coding DNA: TGTGCCAGCAGTGAAACACAGGGTGTTGGGAGCATTCAGTACTTC.

This chain links TRBV6-1 with TRBJ2-1, with 8 nucleotides matching TRBD1. The CDR3 totals 16 residues. Germline lookup yields CDR1 MNHNS and CDR2 SASEGT. V lost 4 bases to trimming and J lost 7 bases; unmatched junction nucleotides: 12. CDR3 nucleotide sequence: TGTGCCAGCAGTGCCCTTGCACAGGGGGTGGGGAATGAGCAGTTCTTC. Amino acids: CASSALAQGVGNEQFF.

This clone was seen a few times. The rearrangement uses TRBV5-1 and TRBJ2-2; tentatively, D is TRBD1 (5 bases). Germline loops: CDR1 SGHRS, CDR2 YFSETQ. The CDR3 extends over 15 amino acids. V lost 0 bases and J 4 bases, leaving 10 bases between the germline ends. Here the CDR3 DNA reads TGCGCCAGCAGCTTGGCTGCAGGGTTCACCGGGGAGCTGTTTTTT. Its translation is CASSLAAGFTGELFF.